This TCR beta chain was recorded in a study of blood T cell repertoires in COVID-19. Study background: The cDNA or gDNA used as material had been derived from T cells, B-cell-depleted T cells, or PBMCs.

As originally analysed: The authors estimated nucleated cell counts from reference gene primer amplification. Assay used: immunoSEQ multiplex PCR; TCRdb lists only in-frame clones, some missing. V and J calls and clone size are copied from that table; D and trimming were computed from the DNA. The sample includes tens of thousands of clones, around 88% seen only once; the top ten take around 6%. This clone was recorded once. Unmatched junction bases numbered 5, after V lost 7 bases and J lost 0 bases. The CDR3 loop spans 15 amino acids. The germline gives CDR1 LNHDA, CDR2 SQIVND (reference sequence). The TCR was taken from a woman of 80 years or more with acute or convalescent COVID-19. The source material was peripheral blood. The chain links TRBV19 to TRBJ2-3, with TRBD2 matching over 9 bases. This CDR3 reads CASTISGSSTDTQYF. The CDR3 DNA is TGTGCCAGTACCATTAGCGGGAGTAGCACAGATACGCAGTATTTT.